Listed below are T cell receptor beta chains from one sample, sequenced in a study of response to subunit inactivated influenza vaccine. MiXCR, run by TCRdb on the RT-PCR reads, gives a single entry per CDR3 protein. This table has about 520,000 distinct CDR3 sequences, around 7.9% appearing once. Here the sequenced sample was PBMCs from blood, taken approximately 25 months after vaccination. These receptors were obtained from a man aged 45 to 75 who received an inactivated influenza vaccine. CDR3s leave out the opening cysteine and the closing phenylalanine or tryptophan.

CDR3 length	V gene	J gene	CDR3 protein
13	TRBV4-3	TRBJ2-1	ASSPWQGRWHEQF
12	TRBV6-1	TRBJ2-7	ASKGPGTIYEQY
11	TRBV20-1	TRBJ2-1	SARDLSYNEQF
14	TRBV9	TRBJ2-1	ASSPGGSELKGEQF
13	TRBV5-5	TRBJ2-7	ASSLAGTGVYEQY
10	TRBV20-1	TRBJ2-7	SAPRDSDEQY
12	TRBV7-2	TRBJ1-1	ASSLAPGVYEAF
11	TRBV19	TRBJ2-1	ASSIVGLAKQF
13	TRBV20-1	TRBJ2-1	SATRTSGRAPEQF
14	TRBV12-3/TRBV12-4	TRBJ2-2	ASSALRDPRTGELF
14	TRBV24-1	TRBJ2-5	ATSELGTSFQETQY
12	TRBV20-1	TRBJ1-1	SARSGTGNTEAF
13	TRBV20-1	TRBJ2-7	SARKGQFFSYEQY
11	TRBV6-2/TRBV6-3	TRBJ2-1	ASRVTSEVRQF
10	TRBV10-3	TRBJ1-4	AISEQGVKLF
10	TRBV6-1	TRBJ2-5	AGGLVKETQY
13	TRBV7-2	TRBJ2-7	ASSPFRERSYEQY
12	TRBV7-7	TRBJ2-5	ASSLEGRSETQY
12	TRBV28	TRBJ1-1	ASSLQSIRTEAF
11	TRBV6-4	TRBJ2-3	ASSETPRNTQY
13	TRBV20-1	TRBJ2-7	SAAGTPKASYEQY
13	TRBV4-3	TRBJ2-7	ASSHGPAGGYEQY
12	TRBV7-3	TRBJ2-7	ASSLSTGPYEQY
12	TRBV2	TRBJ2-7	ASRYRDRDYEQY
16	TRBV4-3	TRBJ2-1	ASSQQPSGGGSYNEQF
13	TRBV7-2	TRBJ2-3	ASSFLRALTDTQY
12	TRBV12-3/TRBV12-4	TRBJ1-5	ASSEDRVGQPQH
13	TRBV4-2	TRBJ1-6	ASTETATDNSPLH